This T cell receptor (beta chain) derives from a study of blood T cell repertoires in COVID-19. Across the whole study: Both acute and convalescent COVID-19 samples were obtained from the United States, Italy and Spain. The cDNA or gDNA used as material had been derived from T cells, B-cell-depleted T cells, or PBMCs.

Original analysis: Estimates of nucleated cell counts were drawn from the amplification of reference gene primers. Sequencing used immunoSEQ multiplex PCR; TCRdb keeps in-frame clones, though not all of them. D and trimming were read from the DNA, whereas the V and J calls and clone size are those reported in that table. The sample holds about 69,000 clones, approximately 84% seen once. One Seattle source followed patients from active infection through their disease course. V shed 3 bases, J shed 11 bases, and the junction held 5 bases outside the gene matches. The CDR3 has 13 amino acids. CDR1 is DFQATT, CDR2 SNEGSKA, per germline (reference sequence).

J is TRBJ2-1 and V is TRBV20-1, with 12 positions matching TRBD2. This TCR was sampled from a man aged 35 to 55 with COVID-19, enrolled during active disease. The sequencing input was peripheral blood. CDR3: CSASQLAGGQQFF. The CDR3 region has the DNA TGCAGTGCTAGTCAACTAGCGGGGGGACAGCAGTTCTTC.